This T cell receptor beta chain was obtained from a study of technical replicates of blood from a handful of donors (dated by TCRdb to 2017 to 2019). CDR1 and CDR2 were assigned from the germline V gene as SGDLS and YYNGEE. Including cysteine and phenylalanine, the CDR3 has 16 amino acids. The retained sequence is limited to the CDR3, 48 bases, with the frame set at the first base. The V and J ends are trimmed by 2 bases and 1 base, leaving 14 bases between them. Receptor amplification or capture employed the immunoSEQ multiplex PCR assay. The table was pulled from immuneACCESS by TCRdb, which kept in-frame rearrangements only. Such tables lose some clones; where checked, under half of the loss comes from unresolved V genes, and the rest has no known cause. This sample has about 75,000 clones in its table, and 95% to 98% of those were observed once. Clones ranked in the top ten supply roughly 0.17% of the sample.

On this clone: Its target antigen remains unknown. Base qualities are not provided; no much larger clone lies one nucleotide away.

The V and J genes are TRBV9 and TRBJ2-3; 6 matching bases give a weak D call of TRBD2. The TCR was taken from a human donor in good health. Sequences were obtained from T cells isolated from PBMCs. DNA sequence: TGTGCCAGCAGCGTGGGGGACTCCATCGGCACAGATACGCAGTATTTT. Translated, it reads CASSVGDSIGTDTQYF.